This TCR beta chain was recorded in a study of identical twins. Between the trimmed V and J ends, which lost 1 base and 4 bases, there was a span of 11 bases. The CDR3 is 15 residues long. The germline V gene encodes CDR1 SGHRS and CDR2 YFSETQ. Using its own MiXCR run on the 5' RACE reads, TCRdb lists one record per CDR3 protein. The sample carries some 500,000 distinct CDR3 sequences, 12% to 15% recorded once. Broader study findings: It was cross-sectional statistical analysis, not following the same donors, that the conclusions relied on. Insertion counts were lower in abundant cord blood beta clonotypes, a trend that memory repertoires did not show.

This clonotype has a count of ten or more. Antigen specificity is unknown. Another study also made use of these data, one on yellow fever vaccine responses in identical twins.

The clonotype originates from a woman aged 18 to 35 in good health. Sequenced sample: CD4+ T cells sorted from blood. The rearrangement joins TRBV5-1 to TRBJ2-2; D is possibly TRBD1 or TRBD2 (5 bases each). CDR3 loop: CASSLLGPPTGELFF. The CDR3, as DNA: TGCGCCAGCAGCTTGCTGGGACCACCCACCGGGGAGCTGTTTTTT.